This note documents a single TCR beta chain sequence. Produced via immunoSEQ multiplex PCR; TCRdb's table is partial and in-frame only. Found here are a few hundred thousand clones, roughly 90% of them singletons; the top ten hold around 0.7%. There are 15 residues in the CDR3. The V gene's germline CDR1 is SGHRS and CDR2 YFSETQ. Trimming cost V 3 bases and J 5 bases, with 17 bases left between them. This sample stems from a study of blood T cell repertoires in COVID-19. The origin of this receptor is a human donor in a cohort sampled during active COVID-19. Sequencing used peripheral blood. The chain combines TRBV5-1 with TRBJ2-5; D might be TRBD2 (6 bases). CDR3 bases: TGCGCCAGCAGCTCACCGGAGGGCCTGGGGGAGACCCAGTACTTC. Translated, it gives CASSSPEGLGETQYF.